The sequence of this T cell receptor beta chain was determined in a study of cytomegalovirus exposure and HLA in healthy donors. Study results and caveats: Donors were assumed by presence/absence analyses to have roughly uniform sequencing depth.

The CDR3 consists of 15 residues. Germline V gene data show CDR1 as LNHDA and CDR2 as SQIVND (reference sequence). V lost 3 bases and J 4 bases, leaving 13 bases between the germline ends. Notes on this clone: Its antigen is not identified.

Primers for the PCR totalled 60 Vbeta and 13 Jbeta. Methods used by the authors: Around 11 million of tens of millions of unique TCR beta chains were shared, per a later count. TCRdb's table, derived via immunoSEQ multiplex PCR, lists solely in-frame clones and lacks some. V and J calls and clone size are copied from that table; D and trimming were computed from the DNA. The sample includes 150,000 to 200,000 clones, around 80% of them seen just once. This sequence joins TRBV19 and TRBJ1-5; no firm D call. The sequenced sample consisted of PBMCs. The sequence was obtained from a woman aged 18 to 35 in good health and CMV-seronegative. CDR3 sequence reads: CASSIRRAQNQPQHF. The CDR3 DNA is TGTGCCAGTAGTATTAGGCGGGCCCAGAATCAGCCCCAGCATTTT. The whole variable domain, filled in from reference TRBV19 and TRBJ1-5, reads DGGITQSPKYLFRKEGQNVTLSCEQNLNHDAMYWYRQDPGQGLRLIYYSQIVNDFQKGDIAEGYSVSREKKESFPLTVTSAQKNPTAFYLCASSIRRAQNQPQHFGDGTRLSIL.